The 14 T cell receptor beta chains given below trace back to one sample, sequenced in a study of Graves' ophthalmopathy and Graves' hyperthyroidism. Using RNA transcripts, the TCR beta CDR3 regions were amplified. HTBI-primed first-round RT-PCR preceded second-round multiplex PCR. TCRdb reprocessed the multiplex PCR reads with MiXCR, giving one entry per CDR3 protein. The sample contains hundreds of thousands of distinct CDR3 sequences, over 20% of which appear only once. The sequenced sample was peripheral blood. The receptor set was obtained from a woman younger than 35 with stable Graves' hyperthyroidism.

This clonotype has at least ten counts. The CDR3, as DNA: TGTGCCAGCAGGCCCCGACGGGGCGGGGAGCTGTTTTTT. It encodes CASRPRRGGELFF. The chain carries TRBV12-3 or TRBV12-4 and TRBJ2-2; maybe TRBD2 (5 bases). This CDR3 comprises 13 residues. The V end was cut by 6 bases, the J end by 7 bases, with 12 bases between.

Comments on this clonotype: One end of the junction varies from germline; a read error may be responsible. The chain carries TRBV29-1 and TRBJ2-4; TRBD2 aligns across 7 bases. This CDR3 contains 12 residues. Germline CDR1 is SQVTM and CDR2 is ANQGSEA. The CDR3 nucleotides are TGCAGCGTTGAGGCGGGAGTGTCCATTAAGTACTTC. It codes for CSVEAGVSIKYF. Full variable domain (remainder filled in from reference TRBV29-1 and TRBJ2-4): SAVISQKPSRDICQRGTSLTIQCQVDSQVTMMFWYRQQPGQSLTLIATANQGSEATYESGFVIDKFPISRPNLTFSTLTVSNMSPEDSSIYLCSVEAGVSIKYFGAGTRLSVL.

This clonotype was counted ten times or more. The chain combines TRBV9 with TRBJ2-5; 9 positions match TRBD2. V was pared by 0 bases and J by 2 bases, with 8 bases of the junction left unmatched. Per the germline V gene, CDR1 is SGDLS and CDR2 is YYNGEE. The CDR3 extends over 17 amino acids. CDR3 protein: CASSVGFSGSGQETQYF. The CDR3 DNA is TGTGCCAGCAGCGTAGGGTTTAGCGGGAGTGGGCAAGAGACCCAGTACTTC.

This clonotype appeared many times. This chain connects TRBV6-5 to TRBJ2-7; no clear D gene. The germline V gene encodes CDR1 MNHEY and CDR2 SVGAGI. V was trimmed by 0 bases and J by 1 base, leaving 7 bases between them. The CDR3 length is 14 residues. DNA of the CDR3: TGTGCCAGCAGTTACTCGTACGGGTCCTACGAGCAGTACTTC. As protein: CASSYSYGSYEQYF.

This clonotype was seen a handful of times. The V and J genes are TRBV4-1 and TRBJ1-2, with D maybe TRBD1 (6 bases). Trimming took 3 bases from V and 5 from J, leaving 19 bases between them. Looked up from germline, CDR1 is MGHRA and CDR2 is YSYEKL. There are 16 residues in the CDR3. CDR3 in amino acids: CASSHNLRDKDYGYTF. DNA of the CDR3: TGCGCCAGCAGCCACAACCTCCGGGACAAGGATTATGGCTACACCTTC.

This clonotype has ten or more counts. V usage is TRBV12-3 or TRBV12-4 and J usage is TRBJ2-7; D may be TRBD2 (6 bases). Trimming pared 6 bases from V and 7 bases from J, leaving 13 bases between. There are 12 residues in the CDR3. CDR3 sequence (DNA): TGTGCCAGCAGGAAGACTAGTTATGAGCAGTACTTC. Translating gives CASRKTSYEQYF.

This clonotype was picked up a small number of times. This clone may be a read error of a much larger clone one base away. The J gene is TRBJ1-3, the V gene TRBV20-1; 8 bases fit TRBD1. CDR3 size: 16 residues. Germline CDR1 reads DFQATT; CDR2 reads SNEGSKA (reference sequence). Unmatched junction bases numbered 5, after V lost 1 base and J lost 0 bases. CDR3 protein: CSARVWTGSSGNTIYF. DNA for the CDR3: TGCAGTGCTAGAGTTTGGACAGGGAGCTCTGGAAACACCATATATTTT.

In this sample, this clonotype turned up many times. This chain links TRBV20-1 with TRBJ2-7, with TRBD2 matching 12 bases. The CDR3 runs 13 residues. Germline V lookup: CDR1 DFQATT, CDR2 SNEGSKA (reference sequence). The DNA for the CDR3 is TGCAGCACGACTAGCGGGAGCTCCTACGAGCAGTACTTC. It encodes CSTTSGSSYEQYF.

The genes are TRBV29-1 and TRBJ2-5; the D is unclear. The CDR3 contains 11 residues. V was trimmed by 3 bases and J by 5 bases, leaving 7 bases between them. Germline V lookup: CDR1 SQVTM, CDR2 ANQGSEA. CDR3 amino acids: CSVDRVETQYF. The CDR3 region has the DNA TGCAGCGTTGATCGGGTTGAGACCCAGTACTTC. Filled out from reference TRBV29-1 and TRBJ2-5, the complete variable domain reads SAVISQKPSRDICQRGTSLTIQCQVDSQVTMMFWYRQQPGQSLTLIATANQGSEATYESGFVIDKFPISRPNLTFSTLTVSNMSPEDSSIYLCSVDRVETQYFGPGTRLLVL.

The chain has TRBV6-5 and TRBJ1-2; the D gene is possibly TRBD1 (5 bases). Germline CDR1 reads MNHEY; CDR2 reads SVGAGI. V lost 1 base and J lost 0, with 12 bases in between. The CDR3 is made up of 16 amino acids. CDR3 in amino acids: CASSYYPGRTNYGYTF. The CDR3 nucleotides read TGTGCCAGCAGTTACTATCCGGGACGGACTAACTATGGCTACACCTTC.

In this sample, this clonotype turned up many times. The genes are TRBV3-1 and TRBJ2-5; the D is unclear. Deletions cut 1 base from V and 2 bases from J, with 5 bases between. The CDR3 extends over 13 amino acids. Germline values: CDR1 LGHDT, CDR2 YNNKEL (reference sequence). CDR3 region: CASSQVLQETQYF. For the CDR3, the DNA is TGTGCCAGCAGCCAAGTACTACAAGAGACCCAGTACTTC.

The table lists this clonotype with many counts. This chain uses TRBV12-3 or TRBV12-4 with TRBJ2-2; 10 nucleotides agree with TRBD1. Trimming cost V 5 bases and J 0 bases; bases outside gene matches: 3. The CDR3 totals 16 residues. CDR3 bases: TGTGCCAGCAGTGCGGACAGGGGGGCGAACACCGGGGAGCTGTTTTTT. It specifies CASSADRGANTGELFF.

The rearrangement uses TRBV4-2 and TRBJ1-5; D gene ambiguous. The CDR3 runs to 16 residues. Deletions cut 0 bases from V and 1 base from J, with 10 bases between. In germline, CDR1 is LGHNA, CDR2 YNFKEQ. CDR3 bases: TGTGCCAGCAGCCAAGAGAAGGGAGAAAGCAATCAGCCCCAGCATTTT. It yields the protein CASSQEKGESNQPQHF.

The gene calls are TRBV11-2 and TRBJ2-7, with a possible D match to TRBD2 (6 bases). The CDR3 contains 15 residues. Germline CDR1 and CDR2: SGHAT and FQNNGV. V lost 5 bases to trimming and J lost 7 bases, with 21 bases between them. The CDR3 DNA reads as TGTGCCAGCAGCCCCAGCCGGGCCGCGGGAAGGGAGCAGTACTTC. Translation: CASSPSRAAGREQYF.